This T cell receptor beta chain was found in a study of cytomegalovirus exposure and HLA in healthy donors. CDR1 is KGHSH and CDR2 is LQKENI in the germline V gene. With 1 base clipped from V and 3 bases from J, the junction kept 7 bases outside the gene matches. CDR3 size: 17 residues. On this clone: The antigen remains unidentified.

PCR used 60 Vbeta primers and 13 Jbeta primers. Sequencing was performed with immunoSEQ multiplex PCR; in TCRdb, only in-frame clones are kept and a portion is missing. The top ten hold around a sixth of the sample, which has 200,000 to 250,000 clones, roughly 80% seen once. Whole-study results and caveats: Three CMV-associated chains proved CMV antigen-specific in vitro.

The genes are TRBV18 and TRBJ1-2; 11 nucleotides match TRBD1. Sequencing was carried out using PBMCs. The clonotype was recovered from a man in his forties in good health and CMV-seronegative. The CDR3 spells CASSPLGTGGEDYGYTF. CDR3 nucleotides: TGTGCCAGCTCACCACTAGGGACAGGGGGTGAAGACTATGGCTACACCTTC.